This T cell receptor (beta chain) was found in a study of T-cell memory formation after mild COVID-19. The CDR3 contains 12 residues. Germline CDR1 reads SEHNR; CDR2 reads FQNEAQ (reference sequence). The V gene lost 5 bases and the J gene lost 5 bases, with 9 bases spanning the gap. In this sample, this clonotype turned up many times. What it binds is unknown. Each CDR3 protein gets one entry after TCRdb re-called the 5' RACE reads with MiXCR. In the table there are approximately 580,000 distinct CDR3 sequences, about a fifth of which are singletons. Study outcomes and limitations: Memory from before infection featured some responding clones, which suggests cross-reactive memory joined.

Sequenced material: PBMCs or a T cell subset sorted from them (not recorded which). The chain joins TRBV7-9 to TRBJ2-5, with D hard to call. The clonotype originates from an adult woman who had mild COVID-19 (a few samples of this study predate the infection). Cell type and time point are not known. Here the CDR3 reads CASSAPFETQYF. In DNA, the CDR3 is TGTGCCAGCAGCGCCCCGTTCGAGACCCAGTACTTC.